One and the same sample provided the 23 T cell receptor beta chains below, sequenced in a study of Ad26.COV2.S vaccination and SARS-CoV-2 variants. Described treatment: 15 to 20 received Ad26.COV2.S at low or high dose, single or two shots; five or six received placebo; per-sample allocation not given. On day 63 after the first injection, vaccine and placebo recipients gave samples. Assay used: immunoSEQ multiplex PCR; TCRdb lists only in-frame clones, some missing. The repertoire includes roughly 700,000 clones, approximately 88% of them detected once, and about 1.5% sits in the top ten. The source was peripheral blood, collected in a trial of Ad26.COV2.S vaccine versus placebo. Receptor source: a person between 18 and 65 years old who received the Ad26.COV2.S COVID-19 vaccine or a placebo.

The genes are TRBV9 and TRBJ1-1, with D possibly matching TRBD1 (5 bases). Trimming removed 3 bases at V and 0 bases at J, with 12 bases between. CDR1 SGDLS and CDR2 YYNGEE come from the germline V gene. The CDR3 spans 15 residues. CDR3: CASSATGDLNTEAFF. In DNA form, the CDR3 reads TGTGCCAGCAGCGCAACAGGAGACCTGAACACTGAAGCTTTCTTT.

This rearrangement joins TRBV28 to TRBJ1-1; perhaps TRBD1 as D (5 bases). V lost 7 bases to trimming and J lost 5 bases, with 17 bases between them. The germline CDR1 and CDR2 sequences are MDHEN and SYDVKM. The CDR3 sequence is 14 residues long. The CDR3 DNA follows: TGTGCCAGCATGGGCGGGGACGCCTGGACTGAAGCTTTCTTT. Encoded protein: CASMGGDAWTEAFF.

This chain links TRBV3-1 (or the pseudogene TRBV3-2) with TRBJ1-1; 7 bases agree with TRBD1. J lost 4 bases, V lost 3 bases, and 8 bases had no gene match. The CDR3 consists of 15 residues. The germline gives CDR1 LGHDT, CDR2 YNNKEL (reference sequence). The CDR3 nucleotides read TGTGCCAGCAGCCAGGGACAGTTGGTTGCCACTGAAGCTTTCTTT. The encoded protein is CASSQGQLVATEAFF.

This chain uses TRBV19 with TRBJ2-2; 9 bases agree with TRBD1. Looked up from germline, CDR1 is LNHDA and CDR2 is SQIVND (reference sequence). After removal of 9 bases from V and 4 bases from J, the junction contained 9 bases not matched to a gene. The CDR3 is made up of 15 amino acids. The CDR3 sequence: CASSDRGRGTGELFF. CDR3 coding DNA: TGTGCCAGCTCCGACAGGGGGAGGGGCACCGGGGAGCTGTTTTTT.

This clone came up once. The V and J genes are TRBV24-1 and TRBJ2-1; the match to TRBD2 covers 10 bases. Losses at the gene ends were 3 bases for V and 7 bases for J; bases not matched to a gene: 8. Per germline, CDR1 KGHDR and CDR2 SFDVKD. The CDR3 consists of 16 residues. This chain's CDR3 is CATSDAPGLALNEQFF. The CDR3 DNA is TGTGCCACCAGTGATGCGCCGGGACTAGCGTTGAATGAGCAGTTCTTC.

In its sample, this clone was seen a few times. V is TRBV21-1 and J is TRBJ1-2; TRBD1 is taken as the D call from the table, unchecked against the DNA. TRBV21-1 counts as a pseudogene. The CDR3 contains 15 residues. The DNA for the CDR3 is TGTGCCAGCAGCAAAGGGGCAGGTGTTAACTATGGCTACACCTTC. It specifies CASSKGAGVNYGYTF.

This chain joins TRBV7-9 and TRBJ1-2; D gene ambiguous. There are 14 residues in the CDR3. The ends were cut back, 1 base at V and 7 bases at J, with 13 bases in the middle. Germline V CDR1 and CDR2: SEHNR, FQNEAQ (reference sequence). As DNA, the CDR3 is TGTGCCAGCAGCTTAGGGGCGCAGGCTGGTGGCTACACCTTC. Translation gives CASSLGAQAGGYTF.

The chain couples TRBV7-9 to TRBJ2-2, with unresolved D. V was pared by 4 bases and J by 0 bases, with 12 bases between. Germline CDR1 is SEHNR and CDR2 is FQNEAQ (reference sequence). The CDR3 spans 16 residues. CDR3 amino acids: CASSSMTTANTGELFF. In nucleotides, the CDR3 is TGTGCCAGCAGCTCCATGACAACCGCGAACACCGGGGAGCTGTTTTTT.

The rearrangement joins TRBV7-9 to TRBJ2-1; 8 bases map to TRBD1. Trimming took 5 bases from V and 0 from J; bases not matched to a gene: 6. The CDR3 sequence is 16 residues long. The V gene's germline CDR1 is SEHNR and CDR2 FQNEAQ (reference sequence). The CDR3 DNA reads TGTGCCAGCAGCCCAGACAGGGGTAGCTCCTACAATGAGCAGTTCTTC. It is translated as CASSPDRGSSYNEQFF.

The chain combines TRBV5-1 with TRBJ2-2, with a weak D call TRBD2 (6 bases). V lost 5 bases to trimming and J lost 1 base, with 9 bases between them. The CDR3 has 14 amino acids. Germline V gene sequence: CDR1 SGHRS, CDR2 YFSETQ. The CDR3 sequence: CASREGGNTGELFF. The CDR3 DNA follows: TGCGCCAGCAGAGAGGGAGGGAACACCGGGGAGCTGTTTTTT.

The V gene is TRBV7-3, the J gene TRBJ2-2; TRBD1 is a possible D gene (6 bases). The CDR3 contains 15 residues. Looked up from germline, CDR1 is SGHTA and CDR2 is FQGTGA. Deletions cut 0 bases from V and 4 bases from J, with 9 bases between. The DNA for the CDR3 is TGTGCCAGCAGCTTAACGGGGGCGCGCACCGGGGAGCTGTTTTTT. It specifies CASSLTGARTGELFF.

This rearrangement joins TRBV27 to TRBJ2-1; D uncertain. This CDR3 spans 15 amino acids. Trimming removed 3 bases at V and 0 bases at J, with 9 bases between. The germline CDR1 and CDR2 sequences are MNHEY and SMNVEV (reference sequence). The CDR3 is CASSFQSPSYNEQFF. The CDR3 DNA reads as TGTGCCAGCAGTTTTCAGTCGCCCTCCTACAATGAGCAGTTCTTC.

The V and J genes are TRBV7-9 and TRBJ2-2; 7 nucleotides line up with TRBD1. CDR1 and CDR2 from the germline V gene are SEHNR and FQNEAQ (reference sequence). The CDR3 loop spans 15 amino acids. J was trimmed by 4 bases and V by 4 bases; bases with no gene match: 6. The CDR3, as DNA: TGTGCCAGCAGCTCCCGACAGGGCGGCACCGGGGAGCTGTTTTTT. This sequence encodes CASSSRQGGTGELFF.

As for this clone: The sample holds other DNA sequences that translate to the same CDR3. The rearrangement uses TRBV11-2 and TRBJ2-7; D possibly corresponds to TRBD2 (6 bases). Germline CDR1 SGHAT, CDR2 FQNNGV. V lost 3 bases and J 1 base, leaving 13 bases between the germline ends. CDR3 size: 15 residues. The CDR3 sequence is CASSFSSGSSYEQYF. CDR3 sequence (DNA): TGTGCCAGCAGCTTTTCCAGCGGGTCTTCCTACGAGCAGTACTTC.

This rearrangement joins TRBV6-4 to TRBJ1-5; D is undetermined. This CDR3 is built from 15 residues. The V and J ends lost 4 bases and 4 bases respectively, with 14 bases between them. Germline CDR1 is MRHNA and CDR2 is SNTAGT. As DNA, the CDR3 is TGTGCCAGCAGTGGCGACCCCTTTGGGAATCAGCCCCAGCATTTT. This translates into CASSGDPFGNQPQHF.

This chain uses TRBV7-2 with TRBJ1-2; D gene unclear. V was pared by 1 base and J by 6 bases, with 9 bases between. The length of the CDR3 is 13 residues. Germline-derived CDR1 and CDR2 are SGHTA and FQGNSA. CDR3 loop: CASSLGPGDGYTF. CDR3 nucleotides: TGTGCCAGCAGCTTAGGACCGGGAGATGGCTACACCTTC.

The CDR3 sequence is CATSRTGGLDEAFF. DNA of the CDR3: TGTGCCACCAGCCGGACAGGGGGCCTTGATGAAGCTTTCTTT. The chain uses TRBV15 and TRBJ1-1, with 11 bases identical to TRBD1. The J segment lost 7 bases and the V segment lost 5 bases, leaving 6 bases of the junction unmatched. Germline V gene data show CDR1 as LNHNV and CDR2 as YYDKDF (reference sequence). The CDR3 contains 14 residues.

The rearrangement links TRBV19 to TRBJ2-1, with D perhaps given as TRBD1 or TRBD2 (5 bases each). CDR1 and CDR2 from the germline V gene are LNHDA and SQIVND (reference sequence). The V end was cut by 4 bases, the J end by 3 bases, with 10 bases between. This CDR3 has 14 residues. For the CDR3, the DNA is TGTGCCAGTAGTAAGGGACCCGGCTACAATGAGCAGTTCTTC. It is translated as CASSKGPGYNEQFF.

On this clone itself: Within the sample, other DNA sequences also encode this same CDR3. This chain connects TRBV12-3 or TRBV12-4 to TRBJ2-3; D gene unclear. The CDR3 loop spans 12 amino acids. Trimming shortened V by 3 bases and J by 3 bases, and 4 bases separated the two germline ends. CDR3 sequence reads: CASSFSTDTQYF. Here the CDR3 DNA reads TGTGCCAGCAGTTTTTCTACAGATACGCAGTATTTT.

With respect to this clone: Other DNA sequences in the sample encode the same CDR3. This chain joins TRBV3-1 (or the pseudogene TRBV3-2) and TRBJ1-1; no definite D call. The CDR3 contains 13 residues. V lost 4 bases and J 4 bases, leaving 10 bases between the germline ends. Germline V CDR1 and CDR2: LGHDT, YNNKEL (reference sequence). The CDR3 protein is CASSPLTRTEAFF. In DNA form, the CDR3 reads TGTGCCAGCAGCCCCCTGACCCGCACTGAAGCTTTCTTT.

Of note for this clone: Within the sample, other DNA sequences also encode this same CDR3. J is TRBJ2-1 and V is TRBV6-6; 8 nucleotides align to TRBD2. Germline loops: CDR1 MNHNY, CDR2 SVGAGI (reference sequence). With V trimmed by 2 bases and J by 4 bases, 1 base remained unmatched. CDR3 length equals 14 residues. CDR3 in DNA: TGTGCCAGCAGTTACCGGGGGGGTTACAATGAGCAGTTCTTC. The encoded protein is CASSYRGGYNEQFF.

The chain has TRBV29-1 and TRBJ2-2, with a tentative D call TRBD1 (6 bases). The length of the CDR3 is 14 residues. The germline V gene encodes CDR1 SQVTM and CDR2 ANQGSEA. Trimming removed 7 bases from V and 2 bases from J, with 14 bases in between. This CDR3 reads CSARGGGNTGELFF. DNA for the CDR3: TGCAGCGCCAGAGGGGGTGGCAACACCGGGGAGCTGTTTTTT.

The rearrangement links TRBV7-9 to TRBJ1-5; the D is unclear. This CDR3 has 14 residues. The germline gives CDR1 SEHNR, CDR2 FQNEAQ (reference sequence). The V end was cut by 1 base, the J end by 6 bases, with 10 bases between. This CDR3 is CASSLEGLGQPQHF. Here the CDR3 DNA reads TGTGCCAGCAGCTTAGAGGGATTAGGTCAGCCCCAGCATTTT.